This entry lists 25 T cell receptor beta chains sequenced from one sample in a study of graft-versus-host responses after intestinal transplantation. Clones were sequenced by immunoSEQ multiplex PCR, and TCRdb holds only the in-frame ones, with some missing. Altogether 13,000 to 15,000 clones are present, under 45% being singletons, with the ten largest covering 2% to 2.5%. Responders (roughly 200,000, CFSE-labeled) were co-plated with roughly 200,000 irradiated, violet-dye-labeled stimulators. The sequencing used alloreactive CD8+ T cells from a mixed lymphocyte reaction culture, collected before intestinal transplant. Subset indicated: CFSE-low proliferating T cells sorted from roughly 6-day pre-transplant mixed lymphocyte reaction (GvH or HvG direction). These TCRs come from a human patient who received an intestinal transplant.

This clone was seen just once. The V call is TRBV6-5, the J call TRBJ2-1, with 7 positions matching TRBD2. This CDR3 has 14 residues. Germline V gene data show CDR1 as MNHEY and CDR2 as SVGAGI. The J segment lost 6 bases and the V segment lost 8 bases, leaving 10 bases of the junction unmatched. The CDR3 sequence: CASGSSGDPNEQFF. CDR3 nucleotides: TGTGCCAGCGGTTCCAGCGGGGACCCCAATGAGCAGTTCTTC.

In this sample, this clone is medium-sized. The rearrangement links TRBV15 to TRBJ2-7, with TRBD2 identical over 9 bases. Germline CDR1 LNHNV, CDR2 YYDKDF (reference sequence). Germline trimming cut 0 bases from V and 6 bases from J; bases unmatched to any gene: 9. This CDR3 region has 16 residues. CDR3 region: CATSRDRGGGASEQYF. The CDR3 nucleotides are TGTGCCACCAGCAGAGATCGTGGCGGGGGGGCCTCCGAGCAGTACTTC.

This sequence joins TRBV9 and TRBJ2-1; D could derive from TRBD1 or TRBD2 (5 bases each). Germline V gives CDR1 SGDLS, CDR2 YYNGEE. This CDR3 contains 12 residues. The ends were cut back, 0 bases at V and 9 bases at J, with 7 bases in the middle. In DNA, the CDR3 is TGTGCCAGCAGCGTAGCGGGGCCTGAGCAGTTCTTC. The encoded protein is CASSVAGPEQFF.

This clone ranks as medium-sized (0.01 to 0.1%). V gene TRBV5-1 combines with J gene TRBJ2-7, with a possible D match to TRBD2 (6 bases). V was trimmed by 4 bases and J by 0 bases, leaving 17 bases between them. Germline CDR1 is SGHRS and CDR2 is YFSETQ. The CDR3 is 16 residues long. CDR3 bases: TGCGCCAGCAGCAGTTTTGGGGGGACTGACTCCTACGAGCAGTACTTC. Protein sequence: CASSSFGGTDSYEQYF.

This clone was counted a few times. CDR3 bases: TGTGCCAGCAGTCTCCAGGGACAGGGAGAGACCCAGTACTTC. It codes for CASSLQGQGETQYF. The chain couples TRBV27 to TRBJ2-5, with TRBD1 matching 9 bases. The CDR3 sequence is 14 residues long. V trimming: 5 bases; J trimming: 4 bases; junction bases outside the gene matches: 5. Germline V gene lookup returns CDR1 MNHEY and CDR2 SMNVEV (reference sequence).

The CDR3 nucleotides read TGTGCCAGCAGCTTGGCGGGGACCTACAATGAGCAGTTCTTC. This sequence encodes CASSLAGTYNEQFF. This rearrangement joins TRBV7-6 to TRBJ2-1; D is possibly TRBD2 (6 bases). V shed 3 bases and J shed 2 bases, with 8 bases lying between them. CDR1 and CDR2 (germline): SGHVS, FNYEAQ. This CDR3 is built from 14 residues.

There are a few counts of this clone. The chain joins TRBV5-1 to TRBJ1-4; D gene uncertain. The CDR3 sequence is 14 residues long. CDR1 is SGHRS and CDR2 is YFSETQ in the germline V gene. V was clipped by 0 bases and J by 1 base, with 4 bases between them. CDR3 in DNA: TGCGCCAGCAGCTTGGACAGAACTAATGAAAAACTGTTTTTT. Its protein product is CASSLDRTNEKLFF.

This chain links TRBV7-2 with TRBJ2-7, with D perhaps given as TRBD1 or TRBD2 (5 bases each). V was clipped by 2 bases and J by 3 bases, with 8 bases between them. The CDR3 is 13 amino acids. Germline CDR1 is SGHTA and CDR2 is FQGNSA. CDR3 sequence reads: CASSLWDGYEQYF. CDR3 nucleotide sequence: TGTGCCAGCAGCTTATGGGACGGCTACGAGCAGTACTTC.

The chain is built from TRBV7-9 and TRBJ2-7; 11 positions agree with TRBD2. J lost 7 bases, V lost 5 bases, and 10 bases had no gene match. This CDR3 is built from 15 residues. Germline CDR1 SEHNR, CDR2 FQNEAQ (reference sequence). CDR3 coding DNA: TGTGCCAGCAGCCAACAAACTAGCGGGGGAGATGAGCAGTACTTC. Amino acid sequence: CASSQQTSGGDEQYF. The full variable domain, in which reference TRBV7-9 and TRBJ2-7 provide the parts outside the CDR3, is DTGVSQNPRHKITKRGQNVTFRCDPISEHNRLYWYRQTLGQGPEFLTYFQNEAQLEKSRLLSDRFSAERPKGSFSTLEIQRTEQGDSAMYLCASSQQTSGGDEQYFGPGTRLTVT.

This clone showed up just a few times. This chain links TRBV4-1 with TRBJ1-3, with TRBD1 identical over 8 bases. Per germline, CDR1 MGHRA and CDR2 YSYEKL. The CDR3 covers 15 residues. V lost 3 bases and J lost 7; bases outside the gene matches: 8. The CDR3 loop is CASSHFQDRVNTIYF. In DNA form, the CDR3 reads TGCGCCAGCAGCCACTTCCAGGACAGGGTGAACACCATATATTTT.

V is TRBV7-9 and J is TRBJ1-4, with TRBD1 matching 7 bases. The germline gives CDR1 SEHNR, CDR2 FQNEAQ (reference sequence). This CDR3 spans 15 amino acids. The trim removed 5 bases at V and 3 bases at J, leaving 6 bases unmatched. CDR3 sequence: CASSQTGQANEKLFF. CDR3 bases: TGTGCCAGCAGCCAAACCGGACAGGCTAATGAAAAACTGTTTTTT.

This clone rates as medium-sized (0.01 to 0.1%). The rearrangement joins TRBV4-1 to TRBJ2-3; the D gene could be TRBD1 or TRBD2 (6 bases each). Germline V CDR1 and CDR2: MGHRA, YSYEKL. The CDR3 is 15 amino acids. The ends were cut back, 3 bases at V and 9 bases at J, with 19 bases in the middle. CDR3 bases: TGCGCCAGCAGCCATGACACCCGGGGGCCTAGGACGCAGTATTTT. This encodes CASSHDTRGPRTQYF.

The V call is TRBV5-4, the J call TRBJ2-7, with 11 nucleotides matching TRBD2. Per the germline V gene, CDR1 is SGHNT and CDR2 is YYREEE (reference sequence). The CDR3 has 15 amino acids. J gave up 0 bases and V 4 bases, and 3 bases lay outside the gene matches. Here the CDR3 DNA reads TGTGCCAGCAGCATTACTAGCGGGAGCTCCTACGAGCAGTACTTC. This gives the protein CASSITSGSSYEQYF.

This chain uses TRBV4-1 with TRBJ1-1, with a weak D call TRBD1 (5 bases). Germline-derived CDR1 and CDR2 are MGHRA and YSYEKL. This CDR3 contains 14 residues. Trimming took 3 bases from V and 6 from J, leaving 14 bases between them. In DNA form, the CDR3 reads TGCGCCAGCAGCCAGACTAAGGCGGGGGCTGAAGCTTTCTTT. Protein sequence: CASSQTKAGAEAFF.

The chain has TRBV29-1 and TRBJ2-1, with D uncertain. V was trimmed by 1 base and J by 3 bases, leaving 7 bases between them. The germline V gene encodes CDR1 SQVTM and CDR2 ANQGSEA. There are 13 residues in the CDR3. CDR3 nucleotide sequence: TGCAGCGTTGAAGGCCAGATCTACAATGAGCAGTTCTTC. Translation: CSVEGQIYNEQFF.

By proportion, this clone is medium-sized (0.01 to 0.1%). The gene calls are TRBV5-6 and TRBJ2-7; the D gene is possibly TRBD2 (5 bases). The V end was cut by 0 bases, the J end by 0 bases, with 7 bases between. The CDR3 extends over 14 amino acids. Germline V gene data show CDR1 as SGHDT and CDR2 as YYEEEE. CDR3 region: CASSLGGNSYEQYF. The CDR3, as DNA: TGTGCCAGCAGCTTGGGAGGGAACTCCTACGAGCAGTACTTC. Filled out from reference TRBV5-6 and TRBJ2-7, the complete variable domain reads DAGVTQSPTHLIKTRGQQVTLRCSPKSGHDTVSWYQQALGQGPQFIFQYYEEEERQRGNFPDRFSGHQFPNYSSELNVNALLLGDSALYLCASSLGGNSYEQYFGPGTRLTVT.

This clone has just one count. The chain employs TRBV4-1 and TRBJ2-2, with TRBD2 matching 8 bases. The germline V gene encodes CDR1 MGHRA and CDR2 YSYEKL. The length of the CDR3 is 17 residues. After removal of 0 bases from V and 8 bases from J, the junction contained 11 bases not matched to a gene. CDR3 in amino acids: CASSQDIAGNRRGELFF. CDR3 DNA: TGCGCCAGCAGCCAAGATATAGCGGGGAACCGAAGGGGGGAGCTGTTTTTT.

This clone was counted a few times. This sequence joins TRBV7-6 and TRBJ2-7; TRBD2 matches at 7 bases. V was pared by 1 base and J by 7 bases, with 1 base of the junction left unmatched. The CDR3 is 12 amino acids. Germline V gives CDR1 SGHVS, CDR2 FNYEAQ. The CDR3 is CASSLGEGEQYF. The DNA for the CDR3 is TGTGCCAGCAGCTTAGGGGAGGGGGAGCAGTACTTC.

The gene calls are TRBV9 and TRBJ2-5; 10 bases map to TRBD1. The germline gives CDR1 SGDLS, CDR2 YYNGEE. The V gene end was trimmed by 0 bases and the J gene end by 4 bases; junction bases not matched to a gene: 3. The CDR3 has 15 residues. The CDR3: CASSVGDRGRETQYF. The CDR3 DNA reads TGTGCCAGCAGCGTAGGCGACAGGGGGCGAGAGACCCAGTACTTC.

The table lists this clone with a count of one. The chain couples TRBV2 to TRBJ2-2, with 11 positions matching TRBD2. V shed 3 bases and J 3 bases; nucleotides not matched to a gene: 6. Germline assignment: CDR1 SNHLY and CDR2 FYNNEI. This CDR3 contains 17 residues. CDR3 residues: CASSDVAGGPYTGELFF. The CDR3 bases are TGTGCCAGCAGTGATGTAGCGGGGGGGCCGTACACCGGGGAGCTGTTTTTT.

The chain carries TRBV27 and TRBJ2-2; D remains ambiguous. V shed 2 bases and J shed 1 base, with 8 bases lying between them. CDR1 MNHEY and CDR2 SMNVEV come from the germline V gene (reference sequence). CDR3 length: 15 residues. The chain's CDR3 is CASSLLLENTGELFF. The CDR3 DNA reads TGTGCCAGCAGTTTACTTCTAGAGAACACCGGGGAGCTGTTTTTT.

The table lists this clone with a few counts. The chain employs TRBV7-9 and TRBJ2-7; 7 bases map to TRBD1. CDR3 length: 15 residues. Germline V gene lookup returns CDR1 SEHNR and CDR2 FQNEAQ (reference sequence). Losses at the gene ends were 3 bases for V and 2 bases for J; bases not matched to a gene: 7. The CDR3 DNA sequence: TGTGCCAGCAGCTTCTTTATGGGACAGACCTACGAGCAGTACTTC. Translation gives CASSFFMGQTYEQYF.

This clone was observed once. The chain carries TRBV30 and TRBJ1-5; the D is unclear. V lost 3 bases, J lost 5 bases, and 14 bases lay in between. Germline V gives CDR1 GTSNPN, CDR2 SVGIG (reference sequence). This CDR3 contains 14 residues. The CDR3 loop is CAWSGPFSYQPQHF. For the CDR3, the DNA is TGTGCCTGGAGCGGCCCTTTTTCTTATCAGCCCCAGCATTTT.

This clone was recorded a few times. The gene calls are TRBV29-1 and TRBJ2-1; no firm D call. Germline lookup yields CDR1 SQVTM and CDR2 ANQGSEA. This CDR3 contains 12 residues. The V end lost 4 bases, the J end lost 4 bases, and 8 bases lay between the germline ends. CDR3 nucleotide sequence: TGCAGCGTTGTAGGCACTTACAATGAGCAGTTCTTC. Translated: CSVVGTYNEQFF.

There are a few counts of this clone. The rearrangement joins TRBV27 to TRBJ2-5; tentatively, D is TRBD1 or TRBD2 (7 bases each). Trimming removed 7 bases from V and 2 bases from J, with 20 bases in between. The germline V gene encodes CDR1 MNHEY and CDR2 SMNVEV (reference sequence). This CDR3 has 16 amino acids. CDR3: CASTPGGGGEQETQYF. The CDR3 nucleotides are TGTGCCAGCACCCCAGGGGGTGGGGGGGAACAAGAGACCCAGTACTTC.